Sequencing of this T cell receptor beta chain was carried out in a study of OX40 agonist ivuxolimab in advanced cancers. Overall study: Patients received ivuxolimab, an intravenous treatment, every 2 weeks at 0.01 to 10 mg/kg. Hepatocellular carcinoma, melanoma, renal cell or head and neck cancer affected the dose-escalation patients. Prior anti-PD-1, anti-PD-L1 or anti-CTLA-4 therapy was allowed; approximately 41% had some.

Using immunoSEQ multiplex PCR, the repertoire was profiled, and TCRdb retains in-frame clones only, with some absent. The repertoire includes 80,000 to 100,000 clones, around 87% of them detected once, and approximately 0.3% sits in the top ten. With autoimmune disease history or systemic immunosuppression, patients were excluded. This clone has only a few counts. This CDR3 region has 16 residues. Between the trimmed V and J ends, which lost 0 bases and 1 base, there was a span of 11 bases. The germline V gene has CDR1 LNHNV and CDR2 YYDKDF (reference sequence). Sequenced here: CD4+ or CD8+ T cells sorted from blood, sampled in a trial of the OX40 agonist ivuxolimab. The rearrangement uses TRBV15 and TRBJ2-3, with D possibly being TRBD1 (5 bases). The TCR originated in an adult with an advanced solid tumor such as melanoma, head and neck, liver or kidney cancer. The CDR3: CATSRDKGPGTDTQYF. CDR3 bases: TGTGCCACCAGCAGAGACAAGGGGCCGGGCACAGATACGCAGTATTTT.